This T cell receptor (beta chain) was recorded in a study of cytomegalovirus exposure and HLA in healthy donors. Study-wide results and caveats: Earlier results showed most TCR beta V segments being productive about 87% or about 30% of the time. For TCR beta chains, V- and J-gene trimming was later linked to a missense DCLRE1C variant. The authors considered a cluster of highly shared sequence variants likely to be a sequencing artifact. In a later analysis, at a false discovery rate of 0.05, approximately 18,000 TCR beta sequences were associated with HLA alleles.

The CDR3 covers 17 residues. Losses at the gene ends were 0 bases for V and 2 bases for J; bases not matched to a gene: 4. Germline V gives CDR1 MGHRA, CDR2 YSYEKL. Note on this clone: The target antigen is unknown.

Primers included in the PCR were 60 Vbeta and 13 Jbeta primers. Libraries were prepared by immunoSEQ multiplex PCR; TCRdb keeps only in-frame clonotypes and omits some of them. The sample's table shows approximately 210,000 clones. The chain uses TRBV4-1 and TRBJ2-3, with 11 bases aligning to TRBD2. The sequence derives from a woman in her twenties or thirties in good health and CMV-seropositive. The sample was PBMCs. As DNA, the CDR3 is TGCGCCAGCAGCCAAGATGAACTAGCGGGGGACACAGATACGCAGTATTTT. It is translated as CASSQDELAGDTDTQYF.